These 30 T cell receptor beta chains share one sample of origin, sequenced in a study of tissue T cells after allogeneic stem cell transplantation. The time point: mouse harvest day 7 after allogeneic transplant. The graft held 10^6 splenic CD5+ T cells and 10^7 T-cell-depleted bone marrow cells. Only in-frame clones appear in the TCRdb table, and some are missing; sequencing was by immunoSEQ multiplex PCR. In the table there are over 7,500 clones, roughly 44% of which are singletons. The sample was gut tissue. Source of these receptors: a female BALB/c mouse given C57BL/6 T cells with graft-versus-host disease after an allogeneic hematopoietic cell transplant.

This clone was counted between two and nine times. The gene names here belong to mouse. From the germline J gene comes the end of the CDR3, since the read stops 1 residue before it. The rearrangement uses TRBV26 and TRBJ1-6, with D perhaps matching TRBD1 (6 bases). TRBJ1-6 qualifies as an ORF whose function is uncertain. The CDR3 covers 13 residues. The germline CDR1 and CDR2 sequences are KGHPV and FQNQEV (reference sequence). Trimming left V 2 bases short and J 8 bases short, with 7 bases between. The sequenced part of the CDR3 DNA is TGTGCCAGCAGTCTGAACAGGGATTCGCCCCTCTAC. This gives the protein CASSLNRDSPLY. The CDR3 reads in full as CASSLNRDSPLYF.

This clone was counted only a few times. Genes here carry mouse names. From the germline J gene comes the end of the CDR3, since the read stops 1 residue before it. The chain has TRBV26 and TRBJ2-3; 8 bases match TRBD2. The V gene's germline CDR1 is KGHPV and CDR2 FQNQEV (reference sequence). CDR3 length: 16 residues. J was trimmed by 1 base and V by 3 bases; bases with no gene match: 6. The sequenced part of the CDR3 DNA is TGTGCCAGCAGTCTAAACTGGGGGACGGGTGCAGAAACGCTGTAT. Protein sequence: CASSLNWGTGAETLY. The whole CDR3 reads CASSLNWGTGAETLYF.

With respect to this clone: Gene names follow the mouse nomenclature. The CDR3 end falls 1 residue outside the read, so it is completed with the germline J gene. The rearrangement links TRBV14 to TRBJ2-7; tentative D call: TRBD2 (5 bases). Germline CDR1 reads SGHDT; CDR2 reads FRDEAV. The CDR3 totals 12 residues. Trimming took 5 bases from V and 0 from J, leaving 6 bases between them. The CDR3 sequence: CASSLGSYEQYF. The DNA read from the CDR3 is TGTGCCAGCAGCCTGGGCTCCTATGAACAGTAC.

Points on this clone: These gene names are mouse names. Sequencing ends 1 residue short of the CDR3 end; the germline J gene provides the rest. The rearrangement joins TRBV3 to TRBJ1-3; D gene unclear. V shed 1 base and J shed 3 bases, with 7 bases lying between them. Germline CDR1 and CDR2: SNHLY and FYNGKV (reference sequence). There are 14 residues in the CDR3. CDR3 DNA, as far as it was read: TGTGCCAGCAGCTTAGGCGGGGTTGGAAATACGCTCTAT. Protein: CASSLGGVGNTLY. The entire CDR3 is CASSLGGVGNTLYF.

Worth noting for this clone: The genes are named according to mouse. The read stops 1 residue short of the end of the CDR3; the missing end is completed from the germline J gene. The chain couples TRBV3 to TRBJ2-2, with 10 bases that match TRBD2. CDR3 length: 15 residues. CDR1 SNHLY and CDR2 FYNGKV come from the germline V gene (reference sequence). V shed 5 bases and J 4 bases; nucleotides not matched to a gene: 4. The CDR3 is CASSELGGSTGQLYF. The CDR3 bases that were read are TGTGCCAGCAGCGAACTGGGGGGGAGCACCGGGCAGCTCTAC. The whole variable domain, filled in from reference TRBV3 and TRBJ2-2, reads GPKVLQIPSHQIIDMGQMVTLNCDPVSNHLYFYWYKQILGQQMEFLVNFYNGKVMEKSKLFKDQFSVERPDGSYFTLKIQPTALEDSAVYFCASSELGGSTGQLYFGEGSKLTVL.

Notes on this clone: The germline and genes are mouse ones. The read ends 1 residue before the CDR3 terminus; that terminus is restored from the germline J gene. The J gene is TRBJ2-1, the V gene TRBV31; TRBD2 might be the D (5 bases). V gave up 5 bases and J gave up 1 base, with 9 bases separating them. The CDR3 loop spans 13 amino acids. CDR1 and CDR2 from the germline V gene are GKSSPN and SITVG. Partial CDR3 DNA: TGTGCCTGGGGCTGGGCGAACTATGCTGAGCAGTTC. Amino acids: CAWGWANYAEQF. The whole CDR3 sequence reads CAWGWANYAEQFF.

This clone appeared once. Mouse gene names apply. The CDR3 end falls 1 residue outside the read, so it is completed with the germline J gene. The chain combines TRBV23 with TRBJ2-3; the table's D gene call, TRBD2, was not cross checked with the DNA. Germline V gene sequence: CDR1 KGHTA, CDR2 FQNQQP. The CDR3 consists of 14 residues. The CDR3 region is CSSSRLGGAETLYF. Incomplete CDR3 DNA: TGCTCCAGCAGTCGACTGGGGGGTGCAGAAACGCTGTAT.

This clone was recorded a few times. Germline and genes here are mouse. Read sequence stops 1 residue before the CDR3 end, and the germline J gene provides the missing end. The gene calls are TRBV1 and TRBJ2-3; weak D call: TRBD2 (6 bases). In germline, CDR1 is NSQYPW, CDR2 LRSPGD (reference sequence). Trimming cost V 5 bases and J 0 bases, with 12 bases left between them. CDR3 length: 15 residues. Partial CDR3 DNA: TGCACCTGCAGTTTTGACTGGACTAGTGCAGAAACGCTGTAT. It codes for CTCSFDWTSAETLY. The entire CDR3 protein reads CTCSFDWTSAETLYF.

A word on this clone: Here the gene names and germline are mouse. The CDR3 end falls 1 residue outside the read, so it is completed with the germline J gene. The chain links TRBV26 to TRBJ2-7; 8 bases are a match to TRBD2. The CDR3 loop spans 13 amino acids. Looked up from germline, CDR1 is KGHPV and CDR2 is FQNQEV (reference sequence). Trimming cost V 6 bases and J 3 bases; bases outside gene matches: 4. The DNA read from the CDR3 is TGTGCCAGCAGGACTGGGGAATTCTATGAACAGTAC. Translating gives CASRTGEFYEQY. The full-length CDR3 reads as CASRTGEFYEQYF. Complete variable domain (other parts from reference TRBV26 and TRBJ2-7): NSKVIQTPRYLVKGQGQKAKMRCIPEKGHPVVFWYQQNKNNEFKFLINFQNQEVLQQIDMTEKRFSAECPSNSPCSLEIQSSEAGDSALYLCASRTGEFYEQYFGPGTRLTVL.

This clone rates as medium-sized. The gene symbols are mouse symbols. Read sequence stops 1 residue before the CDR3 end, and the germline J gene provides the missing end. The chain joins TRBV12-2 to TRBJ2-5, with D hard to call. Germline assignment: CDR1 SGHLS and CDR2 HYDKME. The CDR3 is 13 residues long. Trimming stripped 3 bases from V and 0 bases from J, with 6 bases between. The DNA read from the CDR3 is TGTGCCAGCTCTTTCATTAACCAAGACACCCAGTAC. Translating gives CASSFINQDTQY. The full CDR3 protein is CASSFINQDTQYF. Full variable domain (outside the CDR3, taken from reference TRBV12-2 and TRBJ2-5): NSGVVQSPRYIIKGKGERSILKCIPISGHLSVAWYQQTQGQELKFFIQHYDKMERDKGNLPSRFSVQQFDDYHSEMNMSALELEDSAVYFCASSFINQDTQYFGPGTRLLVL.

By proportion, this clone is medium-sized. All gene names here are mouse names. The read terminates 1 residue ahead of where the CDR3 ends, so the germline J gene completes it. The chain couples TRBV12-2 to TRBJ2-5; TRBD2 aligns across 12 bases. This CDR3 spans 15 amino acids. The germline gives CDR1 SGHLS, CDR2 HYDKME. The V segment lost 4 bases and the J segment 3 bases; nucleotides outside the gene matches: 4. The part of the CDR3 DNA that was read is TGTGCCAGCTCCCCGGACTGGGGGGGACAAGACACCCAGTAC. Protein product: CASSPDWGGQDTQY. The whole CDR3 region reads CASSPDWGGQDTQYF.

This clone was picked up a small number of times. Mouse germline and gene names are used. The read halts 1 residue ahead of the CDR3 end, with the missing end drawn from the germline J gene. V usage is TRBV3 and J usage is TRBJ2-7, with 8 nucleotides matching TRBD2. This CDR3 is built from 14 residues. Trimming removed 5 bases from V and 4 bases from J; junction bases left unmatched: 7. The germline V gene has CDR1 SNHLY and CDR2 FYNGKV (reference sequence). CDR3 amino acids: CASSQRAGGYEQYF. Partial CDR3 DNA: TGTGCCAGCAGCCAGAGGGCTGGGGGGTATGAACAGTAC.

Only a few counts were recorded for this clone. Gene names are the mouse ones. The read finishes 1 residue shy of the CDR3 end, and the germline J gene is used to complete it. This sequence joins TRBV23 and TRBJ2-5. This CDR3 region has 11 residues. From germline, CDR1 is KGHTA and CDR2 FQNQQP. CDR3 in amino acids: CSSVGGNTQYF. Incomplete CDR3 DNA: TGCTCCAGCGTCGGCGGGAACACCCAGTAC.

This clone was detected only a few times. The germline and genes are mouse ones. The read is 1 residue too short to cover the CDR3 end, so that end is filled in from the germline J gene. The V gene is TRBV13-3, the J gene TRBJ2-7; 11 bases align to TRBD1. The V and J ends lost 3 bases and 3 bases, in that order; junction bases with no gene match: 2. The germline gives CDR1 NNHDY, CDR2 SYVADS. The CDR3 loop spans 14 amino acids. The CDR3 here is CASSAGQGGYEQYF. The CDR3 DNA, read in part, is TGTGCCAGCAGTGCGGGACAGGGGGGCTATGAACAGTAC.

This clone has only a few counts. The gene names here belong to mouse. The read is 1 residue too short to cover the CDR3 end, so that end is filled in from the germline J gene. V and J are TRBV1 and TRBJ2-7; TRBD2 matches at 11 bases. Losses at the gene ends were 3 bases for V and 7 bases for J; bases not matched to a gene: 5. CDR3 length equals 14 residues. Per germline, CDR1 NSQYPW and CDR2 LRSPGD (reference sequence). The CDR3 DNA, read in part, is TGCACCTGCAGTGCTCTCGACTGGGGGGGGGAACAGTAC. Residues: CTCSALDWGGEQY. The full CDR3 protein is CTCSALDWGGEQYF.

About this clone: The gene names here belong to mouse. Sequencing ends 1 residue short of the CDR3 end; the germline J gene provides the rest. The V and J genes are TRBV26 and TRBJ1-1; D call uncertain. This CDR3 has 13 amino acids. Germline CDR1 is KGHPV and CDR2 is FQNQEV (reference sequence). The V end was cut by 4 bases, the J end by 1 base, with 7 bases between. The CDR3 region is CASSRPENTEVFF. Partial CDR3 DNA: TGTGCCAGCAGTCGCCCAGAAAACACAGAAGTCTTC.

A few counts support this clone. The gene names given are mouse names. The CDR3 end lies 1 residue beyond the end of the read and is filled in from the germline J gene. The chain couples TRBV26 to TRBJ2-7; 8 bases agree with TRBD2. The CDR3 consists of 15 residues. The germline V gene has CDR1 KGHPV and CDR2 FQNQEV (reference sequence). V trimming: 2 bases; J trimming: 0 bases; junction bases outside the gene matches: 3. The sequenced part of the CDR3 DNA is TGTGCCAGCAGTCTGAACTGGGGGCTCTCCTATGAACAGTAC. Its protein product is CASSLNWGLSYEQY. The CDR3 as a whole reads CASSLNWGLSYEQYF.

In the case of this clone: Gene names denote mouse genes. The CDR3 goes on 1 residue after the read ends, and that part is filled in from the germline J gene. The rearrangement joins TRBV29 to TRBJ2-4, with D maybe TRBD2 (7 bases). Germline V gene sequence: CDR1 MSHET, CDR2 SYDVDS. CDR3 size: 13 residues. V gave up 4 bases and J gave up 6 bases, with 11 bases separating them. CDR3 bases read: TGTGCTAGCAGTTACGGGGGGCTGAACACCTTGTAC. As protein: CASSYGGLNTLY. The complete CDR3 protein is CASSYGGLNTLYF.

Concerning this clone itself: Gene names denote mouse genes. The read ends 1 residue before the CDR3 terminus; that terminus is restored from the germline J gene. This sequence joins TRBV16 and TRBJ2-4; D possibly corresponds to TRBD1 (6 bases). From germline, CDR1 is SGHSA and CDR2 FRNQAP. This CDR3 is 12 amino acids long. Trimming took 5 bases from V and 4 from J, leaving 7 bases between them. This CDR3 is CASSRDKNTLYF. The sequenced part of the CDR3 DNA is TGTGCAAGCAGCCGGGACAAAAACACCTTGTAC.

This clone came up once. Relative to the germline gene, one junction end is altered; a read error may explain this. Gene names are the mouse ones. Read data end 1 residue before the CDR3 end; the end is taken from the germline J gene. V usage is TRBV26 and J usage is TRBJ2-4; possible D gene TRBD1, 6 bases. CDR3 length: 14 residues. The germline V gene encodes CDR1 KGHPV and CDR2 FQNQEV (reference sequence). The DNA read from the CDR3 is TGTGCCGGCAGCCTTCAGGGGTGGGGAAACACCTTGTAC. Translation gives CAGSLQGWGNTLY. The full CDR3 sequence reads CAGSLQGWGNTLYF.

This clone has just one count. Gene names are the mouse ones. The read stops 1 residue short of the end of the CDR3; the missing end is completed from the germline J gene. The chain recombines TRBV13-1 with TRBJ1-6; TRBD1 agrees at 7 bases. TRBJ1-6 is an ORF; its function is uncertain. The CDR3 is made up of 16 amino acids. V lost 0 bases, J lost 7 bases, and 7 bases stayed unmatched. Germline V gives CDR1 NSHNY, CDR2 SYGAGN. The covered CDR3 bases are TGTGCCAGCAGTGATGCGGCAGGGGGAGGGAATTCGCCCCTCTAC. Translated, it gives CASSDAAGGGNSPLY. The entire CDR3 protein is CASSDAAGGGNSPLYF.

Points on this clone: Germline and genes: mouse. The CDR3 end is not reached by the read, which stops 1 residue before it; the germline J gene fills it in. J is TRBJ2-5 and V is TRBV31; D remains ambiguous. V shed 1 base and J shed 4 bases, with 6 bases lying between them. Germline V CDR1 and CDR2: GKSSPN, SITVG. The CDR3 runs 12 residues. The CDR3 region is CAWSRGEDTQYF. Partial CDR3 DNA: TGTGCCTGGAGTCGGGGAGAAGACACCCAGTAC.

As regards this clone: All gene names here are mouse names. The CDR3 is CASSLTDSQNTLYF. CDR3 bases read: TGTGCCAGCAGTCTGACAGATAGTCAAAACACCTTGTAC. The rearrangement links TRBV26 to TRBJ2-4; unclear D gene. From the germline J gene comes the end of the CDR3, since the read stops 1 residue before it. The CDR3 is 14 residues long. The V end was cut by 2 bases, the J end by 0 bases, with 6 bases between. Per germline, CDR1 KGHPV and CDR2 FQNQEV (reference sequence).

The sample holds a few counts of this clone. Gene names and germline refer to mouse. The read ends 1 residue before the CDR3 terminus; that terminus is restored from the germline J gene. The V and J genes are TRBV26 and TRBJ2-4; D remains unclear. Between the trimmed V and J ends, which lost 4 bases and 0 bases, there was a span of 5 bases. Per the germline V gene, CDR1 is KGHPV and CDR2 is FQNQEV (reference sequence). The CDR3 consists of 13 residues. The CDR3 is CASSQNSQNTLYF. Partial CDR3 DNA: TGTGCCAGCAGTCAGAATAGTCAAAACACCTTGTAC.

This clone is labeled medium-sized (0.01 to 0.1%). The genes and germline here are from mouse. The CDR3 end lies 1 residue beyond the end of the read and is filled in from the germline J gene. The chain joins TRBV20 to TRBJ2-7; 11 nucleotides agree with TRBD1. The length of the CDR3 is 14 residues. V lost 3 bases to trimming and J lost 7 bases; unmatched junction nucleotides: 8. Germline V gene data show CDR1 as GFQATS and CDR2 as STVNSAI. CDR3 amino acids: CGAREGQGVGEQYF. The DNA read from the CDR3 is TGTGGTGCTAGAGAGGGACAGGGGGTCGGGGAACAGTAC.

Points on this clone: Gene names and germline match the mouse. The read terminates 1 residue before the CDR3 end, so the remaining end is supplied by the germline J gene. The chain couples TRBV19 to TRBJ1-3, with D possibly being TRBD1 (5 bases). From germline, CDR1 is FNHDT and CDR2 SITEND (reference sequence). Between the trimmed V and J ends, which lost 2 bases and 0 bases, there was a span of 6 bases. The CDR3 covers 14 residues. CDR3 DNA (partial): TGTGCCAGCAGTATCAGGGATTCTGGAAATACGCTCTAT. This gives the protein CASSIRDSGNTLY. In full, the CDR3 reads CASSIRDSGNTLYF.

In this sample, this clone turned up a few times. Mouse gene names apply. The CDR3 goes on 1 residue after the read ends, and that part is filled in from the germline J gene. The gene calls are TRBV1 and TRBJ1-2; 10 bases are shared with TRBD1. Germline values: CDR1 NSQYPW, CDR2 LRSPGD (reference sequence). The CDR3 is 16 residues long. Trimming at V came to 2 bases and at J to 3 bases, leaving 6 bases not matched to a gene. The sequenced part of the CDR3 DNA is TGCACCTGCAGTGCACGGGACAGGGGATGGGACTCCGACTACACC. Residues: CTCSARDRGWDSDYT. The CDR3, in full, reads CTCSARDRGWDSDYTF.

Concerning this clone: The genes and germline here are from mouse. The read ends 1 residue shy of where the CDR3 ends; the end is completed using the germline J gene. This rearrangement joins TRBV3 to TRBJ2-1; TRBD1 is a possible D gene (5 bases). This CDR3 is built from 14 residues. Germline CDR1 reads SNHLY; CDR2 reads FYNGKV (reference sequence). V lost 1 base to trimming and J lost 2 bases, with 6 bases between them. The CDR3 DNA, read in part, is TGTGCCAGCAGCTTAGTCAGGGACTATGCTGAGCAGTTC. Amino acid sequence: CASSLVRDYAEQF. The CDR3 as a whole reads CASSLVRDYAEQFF. The full variable domain, rest sourced from reference TRBV3 and TRBJ2-1, is GPKVLQIPSHQIIDMGQMVTLNCDPVSNHLYFYWYKQILGQQMEFLVNFYNGKVMEKSKLFKDQFSVERPDGSYFTLKIQPTALEDSAVYFCASSLVRDYAEQFFGPGTRLTVL.

This clone was counted only a few times. Mouse germline and gene names are used. The read stops 1 residue short of the end of the CDR3; the missing end is completed from the germline J gene. The V call is TRBV14, the J call TRBJ2-7; perhaps TRBD1 as D (6 bases). V was cut by 0 bases and J by 4 bases, with 8 bases left in between. The CDR3 covers 13 residues. Germline V gene sequence: CDR1 SGHDT, CDR2 FRDEAV. The CDR3 spells CASSFFRGYEQYF. The covered CDR3 bases are TGTGCCAGCAGTTTCTTCAGGGGATATGAACAGTAC. The variable domain in full, with the rest retrieved from reference TRBV14 and TRBJ2-7, is EAGVTQSPRYAVLQEGQAVSFWCDPISGHDTLYWYQQPRDQGPQLLVYFRDEAVIDNSQLPSDRFSAVRPKGTNSTLKIQSAKQGDTATYLCASSFFRGYEQYFGPGTRLTVL.

By proportion, this clone is medium-sized. Gene names refer to mouse genes. The observed sequence ends 1 residue before the CDR3 terminus, with the missing tail filled in from the germline J gene. The V gene is TRBV12-1, the J gene TRBJ2-5; TRBD2 matches 11 bases. With V trimmed by 3 bases and J by 2 bases, 3 bases remained unmatched. The CDR3 is 15 residues long. Germline V gives CDR1 SGHSN, CDR2 HYEKVE. The sequenced part of the CDR3 DNA is TGTGCCAGCTCTTTGACTGGGGGGGTCCAAGACACCCAGTAC. Translated: CASSLTGGVQDTQY. The complete CDR3 sequence is CASSLTGGVQDTQYF.